Reported below is one T cell receptor (beta chain). The sample comes from a study of blood T cell repertoires in COVID-19. Looking at the study overall: Acute and convalescent COVID-19 specimens originated in the United States, Italy and Spain. In each case, the material was cDNA or gDNA derived from T cells, B-cell-depleted T cells, or PBMCs.

The table came from immunoSEQ multiplex PCR; TCRdb's copy has only in-frame clones and leaves some out. This sample has some 53,000 clones, with 87% found just once. This CDR3 has 16 residues. V lost 5 bases and J lost 0, with 11 bases in between. Per germline, CDR1 SGHTA and CDR2 FQGNSA. This TCR derives from a human donor with active COVID-19. The donor label of this sample is uncertain. This chain connects TRBV7-2 to TRBJ2-6; D possibly corresponds to TRBD2 (5 bases). The sequenced sample was peripheral blood. CDR3 loop: CASSNKRSSGANVLTF. The CDR3 region has the DNA TGTGCCAGCAGCAATAAGCGGAGCTCTGGGGCCAACGTCCTGACTTTC.